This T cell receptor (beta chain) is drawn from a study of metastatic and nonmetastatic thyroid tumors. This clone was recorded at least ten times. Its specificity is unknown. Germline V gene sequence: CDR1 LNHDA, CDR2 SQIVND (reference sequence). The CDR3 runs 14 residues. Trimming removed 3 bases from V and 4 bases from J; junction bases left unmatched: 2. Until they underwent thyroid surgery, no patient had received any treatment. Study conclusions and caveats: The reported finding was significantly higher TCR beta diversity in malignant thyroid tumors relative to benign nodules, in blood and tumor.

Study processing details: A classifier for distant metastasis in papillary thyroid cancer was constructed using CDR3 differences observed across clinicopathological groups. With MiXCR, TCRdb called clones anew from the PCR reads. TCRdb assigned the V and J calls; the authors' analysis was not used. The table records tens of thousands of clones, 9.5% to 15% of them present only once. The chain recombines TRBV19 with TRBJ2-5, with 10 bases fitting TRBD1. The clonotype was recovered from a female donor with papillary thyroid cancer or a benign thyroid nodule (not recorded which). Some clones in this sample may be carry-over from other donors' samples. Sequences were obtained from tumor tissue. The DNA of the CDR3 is TGTGCCAGTAGTATCGGACAGGGGGGAGAGACCCAGTACTTC. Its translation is CASSIGQGGETQYF. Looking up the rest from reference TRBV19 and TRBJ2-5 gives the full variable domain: DGGITQSPKYLFRKEGQNVTLSCEQNLNHDAMYWYRQDPGQGLRLIYYSQIVNDFQKGDIAEGYSVSREKKESFPLTVTSAQKNPTAFYLCASSIGQGGETQYFGPGTRLLVL.